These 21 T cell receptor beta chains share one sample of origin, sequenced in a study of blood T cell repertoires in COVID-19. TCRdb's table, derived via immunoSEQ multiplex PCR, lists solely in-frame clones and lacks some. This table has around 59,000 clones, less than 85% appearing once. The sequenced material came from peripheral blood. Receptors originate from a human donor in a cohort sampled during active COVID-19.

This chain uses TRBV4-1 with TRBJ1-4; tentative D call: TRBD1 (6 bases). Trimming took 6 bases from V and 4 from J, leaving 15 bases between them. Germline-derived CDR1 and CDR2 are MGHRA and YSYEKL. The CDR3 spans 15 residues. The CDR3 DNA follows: TGCGCCAGCAGACCTCGGACAGTGAGTAATGAAAAACTGTTTTTT. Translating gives CASRPRTVSNEKLFF.

CDR3 sequence reads: CASSQEGGQETQYF. Written as DNA, the CDR3 is TGTGCCAGCAGCCAGGAAGGGGGACAAGAGACCCAGTACTTC. J is TRBJ2-5 and V is TRBV3-1 (or the pseudogene TRBV3-2), with a possible D match to TRBD1 (6 bases). From germline, CDR1 is LGHDT and CDR2 YNNKEL (reference sequence). CDR3 length: 14 residues. V was cut by 3 bases and J by 2 bases, with 10 bases left in between.

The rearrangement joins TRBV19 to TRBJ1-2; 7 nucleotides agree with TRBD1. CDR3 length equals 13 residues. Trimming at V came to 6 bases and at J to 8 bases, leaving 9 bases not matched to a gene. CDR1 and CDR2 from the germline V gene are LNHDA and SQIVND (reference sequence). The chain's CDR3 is CASSQTGRRGYTF. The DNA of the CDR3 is TGTGCCAGTAGCCAGACAGGGAGAAGGGGCTACACCTTC.

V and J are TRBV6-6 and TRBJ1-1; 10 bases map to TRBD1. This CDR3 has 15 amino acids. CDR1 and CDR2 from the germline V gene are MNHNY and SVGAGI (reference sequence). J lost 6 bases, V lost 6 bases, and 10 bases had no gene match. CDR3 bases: TGTGCCAGCAGGCCGCCGGGACAGGGGACTGCTGAAGCTTTCTTT. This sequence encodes CASRPPGQGTAEAFF.

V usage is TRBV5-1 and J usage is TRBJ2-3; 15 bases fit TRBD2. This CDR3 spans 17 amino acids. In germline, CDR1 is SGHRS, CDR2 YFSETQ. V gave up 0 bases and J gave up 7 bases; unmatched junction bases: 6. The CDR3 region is CASSLGGLAGGDHTQYF. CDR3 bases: TGCGCCAGCAGCTTGGGGGGACTAGCGGGAGGTGACCATACGCAGTATTTT.

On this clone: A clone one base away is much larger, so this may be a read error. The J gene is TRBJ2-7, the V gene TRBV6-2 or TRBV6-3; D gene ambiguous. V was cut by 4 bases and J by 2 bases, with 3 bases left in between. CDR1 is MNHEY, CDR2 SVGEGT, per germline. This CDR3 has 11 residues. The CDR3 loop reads CASSSAYEQYF. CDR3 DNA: TGTGCCAGCAGTTCTGCCTACGAGCAGTACTTC.

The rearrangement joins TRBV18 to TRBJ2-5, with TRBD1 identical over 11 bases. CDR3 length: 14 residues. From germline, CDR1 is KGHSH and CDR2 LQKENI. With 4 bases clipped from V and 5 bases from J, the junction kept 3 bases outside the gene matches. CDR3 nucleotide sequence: TGTGCCAGCTCACACCGGGACAGGGGGGAGACCCAGTACTTC. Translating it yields CASSHRDRGETQYF.

The CDR3 here is CASSILPAVRGVEQFF. CDR3 nucleotides: TGTGCCAGTAGTATACTACCGGCAGTTCGGGGGGTTGAGCAGTTCTTC. The chain recombines TRBV19 with TRBJ2-1; 7 nucleotides line up with TRBD2. V was pared by 2 bases and J by 9 bases, with 13 bases of the junction left unmatched. CDR1 and CDR2 (germline): LNHDA, SQIVND (reference sequence). The CDR3 has 16 residues.

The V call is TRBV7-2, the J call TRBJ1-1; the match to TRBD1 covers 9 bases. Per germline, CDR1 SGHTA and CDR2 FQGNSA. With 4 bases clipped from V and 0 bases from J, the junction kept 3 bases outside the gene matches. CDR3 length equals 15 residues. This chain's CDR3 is CASSSGQGLNTEAFF. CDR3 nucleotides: TGTGCCAGCAGCTCGGGACAGGGATTGAACACTGAAGCTTTCTTT.

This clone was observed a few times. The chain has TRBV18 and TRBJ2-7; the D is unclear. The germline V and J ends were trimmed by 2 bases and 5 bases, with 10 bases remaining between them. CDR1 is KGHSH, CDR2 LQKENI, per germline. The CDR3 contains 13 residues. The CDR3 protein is CASSPETPNEQYF. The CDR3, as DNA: TGTGCCAGCTCACCAGAGACACCTAACGAGCAGTACTTC.

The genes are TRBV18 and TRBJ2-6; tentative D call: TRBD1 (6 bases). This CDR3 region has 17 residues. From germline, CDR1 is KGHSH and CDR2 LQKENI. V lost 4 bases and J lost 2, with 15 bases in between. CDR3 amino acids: CASSLRDTLTGANVLTF. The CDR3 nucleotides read TGTGCCAGCTCACTTCGGGACACACTAACTGGGGCCAACGTCCTGACTTTC. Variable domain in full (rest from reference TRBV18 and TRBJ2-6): NAGVMQNPRHLVRRRGQEARLRCSPMKGHSHVYWYRQLPEEGLKFMVYLQKENIIDESGMPKERFSAEFPKEGPSILRIQQVVRGDSAAYFCASSLRDTLTGANVLTFGAGSRLTVL.

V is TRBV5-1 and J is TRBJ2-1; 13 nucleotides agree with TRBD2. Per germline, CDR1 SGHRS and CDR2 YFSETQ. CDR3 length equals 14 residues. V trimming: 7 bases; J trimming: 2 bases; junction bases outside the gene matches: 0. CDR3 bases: TGCGCCAGCGGGACTAGCGGGACCTACAATGAGCAGTTCTTC. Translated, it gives CASGTSGTYNEQFF.

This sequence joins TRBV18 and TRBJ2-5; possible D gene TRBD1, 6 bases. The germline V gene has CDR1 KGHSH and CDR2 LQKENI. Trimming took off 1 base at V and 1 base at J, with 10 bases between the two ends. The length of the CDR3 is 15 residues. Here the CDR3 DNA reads TGTGCCAGCTCACCACAACAGGGAGTCCAAGAGACCCAGTACTTC. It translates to CASSPQQGVQETQYF.

This CDR3 reads CASSYGTSGIGGRAYEQYF. The DNA for the CDR3 is TGTGCCAGCAGTTACGGGACTAGCGGGATAGGAGGAAGAGCCTACGAGCAGTACTTC. The gene calls are TRBV27 and TRBJ2-7, with 13 bases that match TRBD2. The CDR3 spans 19 residues. Germline CDR1 MNHEY, CDR2 SMNVEV (reference sequence). Trimming at V came to 4 bases and at J to 2 bases, leaving 14 bases not matched to a gene.

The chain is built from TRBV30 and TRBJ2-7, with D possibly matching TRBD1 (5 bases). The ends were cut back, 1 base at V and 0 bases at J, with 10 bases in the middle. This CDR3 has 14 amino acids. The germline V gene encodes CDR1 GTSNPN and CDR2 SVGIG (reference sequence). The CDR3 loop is CAWSGRGASYEQYF. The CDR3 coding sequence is TGTGCCTGGAGTGGGCGTGGGGCCTCCTACGAGCAGTACTTC.

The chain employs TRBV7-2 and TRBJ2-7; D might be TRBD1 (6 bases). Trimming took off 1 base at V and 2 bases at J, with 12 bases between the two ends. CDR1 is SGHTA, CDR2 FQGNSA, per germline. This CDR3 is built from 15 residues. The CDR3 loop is CASSLGRGVTYEQYF. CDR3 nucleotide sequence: TGTGCCAGCAGCTTAGGCAGGGGAGTAACCTACGAGCAGTACTTC. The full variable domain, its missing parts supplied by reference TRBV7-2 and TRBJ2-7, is GAGVSQSPSNKVTEKGKDVELRCDPISGHTALYWYRQSLGQGLEFLIYFQGNSAPDKSGLPSDRFSAERTGGSVSTLTIQRTQQEDSAVYLCASSLGRGVTYEQYFGPGTRLTVT.

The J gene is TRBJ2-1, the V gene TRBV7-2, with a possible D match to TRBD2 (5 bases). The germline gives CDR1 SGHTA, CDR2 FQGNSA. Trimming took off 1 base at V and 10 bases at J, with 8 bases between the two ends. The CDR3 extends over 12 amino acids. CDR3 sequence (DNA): TGTGCCAGCAGCTTAGGAAGAGGGGAGCAGTTCTTC. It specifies CASSLGRGEQFF.

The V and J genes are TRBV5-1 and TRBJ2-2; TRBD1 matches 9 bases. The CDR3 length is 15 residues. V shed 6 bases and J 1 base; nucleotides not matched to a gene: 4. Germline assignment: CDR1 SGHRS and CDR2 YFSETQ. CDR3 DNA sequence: TGCGCCAGCACCCTGGGACAGGGGAACACCGGGGAGCTGTTTTTT. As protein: CASTLGQGNTGELFF.

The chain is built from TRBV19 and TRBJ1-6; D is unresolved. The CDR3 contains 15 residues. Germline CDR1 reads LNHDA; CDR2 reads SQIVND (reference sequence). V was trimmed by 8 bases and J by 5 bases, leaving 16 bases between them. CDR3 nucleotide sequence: TGTGCCAGTCGGGCCCAGGACGGGGATAATTCACCCCTCCACTTT. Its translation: CASRAQDGDNSPLHF. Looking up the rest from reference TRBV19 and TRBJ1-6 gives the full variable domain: DGGITQSPKYLFRKEGQNVTLSCEQNLNHDAMYWYRQDPGQGLRLIYYSQIVNDFQKGDIAEGYSVSREKKESFPLTVTSAQKNPTAFYLCASRAQDGDNSPLHFGNGTRLTVT.

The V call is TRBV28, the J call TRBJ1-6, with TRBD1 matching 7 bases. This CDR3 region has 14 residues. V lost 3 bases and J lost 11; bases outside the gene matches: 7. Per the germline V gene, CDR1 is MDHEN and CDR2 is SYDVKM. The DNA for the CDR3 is TGTGCCAGCAGTTTGTCCACAGGGGTGGCACCCCTCCACTTT. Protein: CASSLSTGVAPLHF.

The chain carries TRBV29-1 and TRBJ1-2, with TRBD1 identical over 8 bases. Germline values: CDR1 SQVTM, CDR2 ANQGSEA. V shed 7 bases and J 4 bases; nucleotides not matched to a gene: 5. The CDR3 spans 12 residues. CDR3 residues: CSAPTGAYGYTF. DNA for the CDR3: TGCAGCGCCCCGACAGGGGCCTATGGCTACACCTTC. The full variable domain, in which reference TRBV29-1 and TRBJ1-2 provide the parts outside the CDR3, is SAVISQKPSRDICQRGTSLTIQCQVDSQVTMMFWYRQQPGQSLTLIATANQGSEATYESGFVIDKFPISRPNLTFSTLTVSNMSPEDSSIYLCSAPTGAYGYTFGSGTRLTVV.